This entry describes one TCR beta chain. CDR3 length equals 18 residues. The ends were cut back, 5 bases at V and 4 bases at J, with 26 bases in the middle. Germline-derived CDR1 and CDR2 are WNHNN and SYGVQD (reference sequence). The data were taken from a study of control samples from healthy donors and cancer patients. The data were produced by immunoSEQ multiplex PCR, yet TCRdb's version contains in-frame clones alone and is incomplete. The sample lists about 100,000 clones, roughly 87% occurring once. V gene TRBV10-1 combines with J gene TRBJ1-1; D is perhaps TRBD1 (5 bases). What was sequenced was blood. The receptor's source is a woman aged 45-65 years in good health. The CDR3 loop reads CASSRLWGSGNSGTEAFF. DNA of the CDR3: TGCGCCAGCAGTCGCTTATGGGGGAGTGGTAATAGCGGCACTGAAGCTTTCTTT.